The rows below give T cell receptor beta chains drawn from one sample of a study of CD8+CD57+ T cells in acquired aplastic anemia. TCRdb reprocessed the reads via MiXCR and lists one record per CDR3 protein. The sample records 150,000 to 200,000 distinct CDR3 sequences, about 64% being singletons. The source material was sorted CD4+, CD8+, or CD8+CD57+ T cells (not recorded which) from PBMCs. The origin of the receptors is a human donor in good health. Each CDR3 is given with its conserved first and last residue. The D gene is left open where the match is weak. Size tells how often a clone was seen (once, few, many) or the class of an expanded clone, and some rows leave it out.

D gene	clone size	J gene	V gene	CDR3 DNA	CDR3 protein
-	-	TRBJ2-2	TRBV24-1	TGTGCCACCAGTCGTCGGGCAGGGGCAGGTACCGGGGAGCTGTTTTTT	CATSRRAGAGTGELFF
-	-	TRBJ2-7	TRBV25-1	TGTGCCAGCAGTGAATGGACGATACCTTCCTACGAGCAGTACTTC	CASSEWTIPSYEQYF
TRBD1	-	TRBJ1-1	TRBV19	TGTGCCAGTAGTGCCGACAGGGAATTCGAAGCTTTCTTT	CASSADREFEAFF
TRBD2	-	TRBJ2-7	TRBV6-2/TRBV6-3	TGTGCCAGCAGTTACGGCGGGGGGGCCTACGAGCAGTACTTC	CASSYGGGAYEQYF
TRBD1	-	TRBJ1-2	TRBV7-2	TGTGCCAGCAGCTGGAACCGGGACAGGGATGGCTACACCTTC	CASSWNRDRDGYTF
-	few	TRBJ1-5	TRBV20-1	TGCAGTGCTACGGACCGCCGGATTAGCAATCAGCCCCAGCATTTT	CSATDRRISNQPQHF
-	-	TRBJ1-2	TRBV7-9	TGTGCCAGCAGCCAAGCGTACGGTGGCTATGGCTACACCTTC	CASSQAYGGYGYTF
TRBD2	many	TRBJ2-1	TRBV24-1	TGTGCCACCAGTGACATAAGCGGGAGTGACCCTCTACGGCAGTTCTTC	CATSDISGSDPLRQFF
-	few	TRBJ2-2	TRBV2	TGTGCCAGCTCTCCTCCCCCGGGCAGGGTCAACACCGGGGAGCTGTTTTTT	CASSPPPGRVNTGELFF
-	-	TRBJ2-2	TRBV24-1	TGTGCCACCAGTAAACCGGGCCCTGAGAAGGAGCTGTTTTTT	CATSKPGPEKELFF
TRBD1	many	TRBJ1-2	TRBV10-2	TGCGCCAGCAGTGACGGCGGCAGGGGGCCGGGTGGCTACACCTTC	CASSDGGRGPGGYTF
TRBD2	-	TRBJ2-3	TRBV5-1	TGCGCCAGCAGCCAAACTAGCGGGAGTTCAGATACGCAGTATTTT	CASSQTSGSSDTQYF
-	-	TRBJ2-7	TRBV7-9	TGTGCCAGCAGCTTGGAGGGAGCCCCCTACGAGCAGTACTTC	CASSLEGAPYEQYF
TRBD1	-	TRBJ1-5	TRBV19	TGTGCCAGTAGTAACGGACAGGGAGGATGGGCAAGACAGCCCCAGCATTTT	CASSNGQGGWARQPQHF
-	many	TRBJ2-2	TRBV7-8	TGTGCCAGCAGCTTAGCGCGGGTCCTCGCGAACACCGGGGAGCTGTTTTTT	CASSLARVLANTGELFF
-	-	TRBJ1-2	TRBV20-1	TGCAGTGCTAGTCCACTAGCTAACTATGGCTACACCTTC	CSASPLANYGYTF
-	-	TRBJ2-5	TRBV6-5	TGTGCCACCACGGAGGGGACATTCCAAGAGACCCAGTACTTC	CATTEGTFQETQYF
TRBD2	-	TRBJ2-7	TRBV28	TGTGCCACCGGTCGAATTGTCGGGGGACTAGGGGGCTTC	CATGRIVGGLGGF
-	many	TRBJ1-5	TRBV2	TGTGCCAGCCACGACAGTCATAGCAATCAGCCCCAGCATTTT	CASHDSHSNQPQHF
-	many	TRBJ2-5	TRBV13	TGTGCCAGCAGCTTAGATCCCAGGGAGACCCAGTACTTC	CASSLDPRETQYF
-	many	TRBJ2-3	TRBV11-3	TGTGCCAGCAGCTTAGCTGGAGGAGGGGAATCAGATACGCAGTATTTT	CASSLAGGGESDTQYF
-	many	TRBJ1-2	TRBV7-9	TGTGCCAGCAGCTCGCCAGGTTATGGCTACACCTTC	CASSSPGYGYTF
-	-	TRBJ2-5	TRBV7-7	TGTGCTAGCAGCGGACTATTCGGAGAGACCCAGTACTTC	CASSGLFGETQYF
TRBD2	few	TRBJ2-1	TRBV19	TGTGCCAGTAGTTATCGACCGGGACTAGACAATGAGCAGTTCTTC	CASSYRPGLDNEQFF
-	many	TRBJ2-6	TRBV7-3	TGTGCCAGCAGTCAGGACCACAACGTCCTGACTTTC	CASSQDHNVLTF
-	-	TRBJ2-5	TRBV7-2	TGTGCCAGCAGCCCCTGGAGGGGGGAGACCCAGTACTTC	CASSPWRGETQYF
-	-	TRBJ1-2	TRBV19	TGTGCCAGTAGTATGAGAGCAGACTATGGCTACACCTTC	CASSMRADYGYTF
TRBD1	-	TRBJ1-2	TRBV7-8	TGTGCCAGCAGCTTAGAAGGAAGGGGGCGAGATGGCTACACCTTC	CASSLEGRGRDGYTF
TRBD2	-	TRBJ2-7	TRBV7-2	TGTGCCAGCAGCCTCTCCAGCGGGGGGTCCTACGAGCAGTACTTC	CASSLSSGGSYEQYF
-	many	TRBJ2-5	TRBV12-3/TRBV12-4	TGTGCCAGCAGTTTATCTCAGGGAGGTTGGCAAGAGACCCAGTACTTC	CASSLSQGGWQETQYF
-	-	TRBJ1-5	TRBV7-4	TGTGCCAGCAGCTTAGGCAGTCAAGGGAGGGAGGGCAATCAGCCCCAGCATTTT	CASSLGSQGREGNQPQHF
TRBD1	few	TRBJ2-7	TRBV24-1	TGTGCCACCAGAAGGGACAGCTCCTACGAGCAGTACTTC	CATRRDSSYEQYF
-	few	TRBJ1-2	TRBV20-1	TGCAGTGCTAGTTCAGCCTCTAACTATGGCTACACCTTC	CSASSASNYGYTF
-	-	TRBJ2-3	TRBV13	TGTGCCAGCAGCTCCCCGGGACACATCACAGATACGCAGTATTTT	CASSSPGHITDTQYF
-	-	TRBJ2-1	TRBV6-2/TRBV6-3	TGTGCCAGCGGTGGCGGAGAGCAGTTCTTC	CASGGGEQFF
-	-	TRBJ1-2	TRBV7-9	TGTGCCAGCAGCTTGAACGCTAACTATGGCTACACCTTC	CASSLNANYGYTF
TRBD2	-	TRBJ2-2	TRBV4-1	TGCGCCAGCAGCCAAGGCGCTAGCGGATACACCGGGGAGCTGTTTTTT	CASSQGASGYTGELFF
-	once	TRBJ1-6	TRBV12-3/TRBV12-4	TGTGCCAGCAGCGTAGGGGGGAGCCAAGGTGGTTCACCCCTCCACTTT	CASSVGGSQGGSPLHF
TRBD2	once	TRBJ2-5	TRBV9	TGTGCCAGCAGCGGGGTGGCGGGAGATGGGGAGACCCAGTACTTC	CASSGVAGDGETQYF
-	-	TRBJ1-4	TRBV15	TGTGCCACCAGCATCAAGGGGGAGGGTGAAAAACTGTTTTTT	CATSIKGEGEKLFF
TRBD2	-	TRBJ2-5	TRBV2	TGTGCCAGCAGTGAATCGGGGGGTGAGACCCAGTACTTC	CASSESGGETQYF
-	few	TRBJ1-1	TRBV7-9	TGTGCCAGCAGCTTAGATAGGTGGGGAGCGCACACTGAAGCTTTCTTT	CASSLDRWGAHTEAFF
TRBD1	-	TRBJ1-2	TRBV7-9	TGTGCCAGCAGCCTCGGGACAGGGAACCCCGGCGATGGCTGCACCTTC	CASSLGTGNPGDGCTF
-	-	TRBJ2-1	TRBV2	TGTGCCACCAGTGGGACCGGGACGGGGCTCCGCAATGAGCAGTTCTTC	CATSGTGTGLRNEQFF
TRBD2	many	TRBJ2-5	TRBV5-8	TGTGCCAGCAGCTACCACCAGCGGGAGTGGCGCCAAGAGACCCAGTACTTC	CASSYHQREWRQETQYF
-	-	TRBJ1-1	TRBV7-9	TGTGCCAGCACTTCCGCAGGACTGAACACTGAAGCTTTCTTT	CASTSAGLNTEAFF
TRBD2	-	TRBJ2-3	TRBV20-1	TGCAGTGCTACATTGGGGGGGTTGGAGGAAGATACGCAGTATTTT	CSATLGGLEEDTQYF
TRBD1	-	TRBJ2-7	TRBV19	TGTGCCAGTAGCTCTCAGGCAGGGGGAACCTACGAGCAGTACTTC	CASSSQAGGTYEQYF
-	many	TRBJ2-2	TRBV6-6	TGTGCCAGCAGTTACCAGAACACCGGGGAGCTGTTTTTT	CASSYQNTGELFF
-	-	TRBJ1-2	TRBV29-1	TGCAGCGTTGACCTGTTGGGGAACTATGGCTACACCTTC	CSVDLLGNYGYTF
TRBD2	-	TRBJ2-1	TRBV10-2	TGCGCCAGCACGGCGTCTAGCGGGAGCTATGAGCAGTTCTTC	CASTASSGSYEQFF
-	few	TRBJ1-6	TRBV7-8	TGTGCCAGCAGCTTAGAGGCCGCAAATTCACCCCTCCACTTT	CASSLEAANSPLHF
-	-	TRBJ1-1	TRBV6-1	TGTGCCAGCAGCCACACAACCTTGCCTCCGAGCACTGAAGCTTTCTTT	CASSHTTLPPSTEAFF
-	-	TRBJ1-2	TRBV12-3/TRBV12-4	TGTGCCAGCAGTTCCGACAAGAGGAGCTACACCTTC	CASSSDKRSYTF
-	few	TRBJ2-2	TRBV10-3	TGTGCCATGGCGGGCGACGCGGGGGAGCTGTTTTTT	CAMAGDAGELFF
TRBD1	-	TRBJ1-4	TRBV20-1	TGCAGTGCTACAGACAGGGCCAGTGAAAAACTGTTTTTT	CSATDRASEKLFF
-	-	TRBJ1-6	TRBV16	TGTGCCAGCAGCCCCACAACGAGTTCACCCCTCCACTTT	CASSPTTSSPLHF
-	-	TRBJ2-5	TRBV29-1	TGCAGCGCTGACAGTTTCCAAGAGACCCAGTACTTC	CSADSFQETQYF
TRBD1	many	TRBJ1-2	TRBV20-1	TGCAGTGCTAGACCTACAGGGGGCATTTCGAACTATGGCTACACCTTC	CSARPTGGISNYGYTF